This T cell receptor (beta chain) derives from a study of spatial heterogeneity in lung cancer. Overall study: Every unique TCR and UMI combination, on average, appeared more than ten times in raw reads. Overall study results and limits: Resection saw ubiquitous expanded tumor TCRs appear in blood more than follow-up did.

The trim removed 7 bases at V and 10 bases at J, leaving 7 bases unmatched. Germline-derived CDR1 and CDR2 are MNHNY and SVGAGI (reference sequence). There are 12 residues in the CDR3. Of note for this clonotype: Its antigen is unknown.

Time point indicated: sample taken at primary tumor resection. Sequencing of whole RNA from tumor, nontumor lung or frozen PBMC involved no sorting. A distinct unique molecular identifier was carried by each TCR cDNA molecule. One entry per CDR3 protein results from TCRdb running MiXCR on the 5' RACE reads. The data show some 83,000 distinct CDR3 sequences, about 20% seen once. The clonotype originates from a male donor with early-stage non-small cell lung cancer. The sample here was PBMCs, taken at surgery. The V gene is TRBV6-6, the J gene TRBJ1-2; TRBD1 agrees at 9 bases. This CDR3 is CASTPGQGLYTF. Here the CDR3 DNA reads TGTGCCAGCACTCCGGGACAGGGCCTCTACACCTTC.